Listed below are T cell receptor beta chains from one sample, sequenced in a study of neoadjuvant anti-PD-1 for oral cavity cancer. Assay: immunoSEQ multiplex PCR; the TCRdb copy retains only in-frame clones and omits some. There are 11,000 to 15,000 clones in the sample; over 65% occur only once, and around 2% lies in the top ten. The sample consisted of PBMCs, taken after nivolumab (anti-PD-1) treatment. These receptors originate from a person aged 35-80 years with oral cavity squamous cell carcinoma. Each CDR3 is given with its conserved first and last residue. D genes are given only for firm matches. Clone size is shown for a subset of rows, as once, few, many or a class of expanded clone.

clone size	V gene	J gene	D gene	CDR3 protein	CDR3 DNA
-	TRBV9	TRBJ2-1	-	CASSAEGVGSYNEQFF	TGTGCCAGCAGCGCCGAGGGGGTAGGCTCCTACAATGAGCAGTTCTTC
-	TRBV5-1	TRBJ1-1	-	CASSFGANTEAFF	TGCGCCAGCAGCTTTGGGGCAAACACTGAAGCTTTCTTT
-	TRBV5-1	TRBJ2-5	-	CASSSSGFETQYF	TGCGCCAGCAGCTCCTCGGGCTTTGAGACCCAGTACTTC
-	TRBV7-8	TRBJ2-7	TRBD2	CASSFLAGVYEQYF	TGTGCCAGCAGCTTTCTAGCGGGAGTGTACGAGCAGTACTTC
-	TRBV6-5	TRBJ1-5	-	CASSPDRPSNQPQHF	TGTGCCAGCAGTCCCGACAGGCCGAGCAATCAGCCCCAGCATTTT
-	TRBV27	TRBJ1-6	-	CASSTLSPLYRRANSPLHF	TGTGCCAGCAGCACTTTATCACCATTGTACCGCAGGGCTAATTCACCCCTCCACTTT
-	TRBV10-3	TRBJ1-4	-	CAISEVAGNEKLFF	TGTGCCATCAGTGAGGTGGCGGGGAATGAAAAACTGTTTTTT
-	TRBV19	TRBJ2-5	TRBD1	CASSKDRGETQYF	TGTGCCAGTAGTAAGGACAGGGGAGAGACCCAGTACTTC
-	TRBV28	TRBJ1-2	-	CASSLWGPNYGYTF	TGTGCCAGCAGTTTGTGGGGGCCTAACTATGGCTACACCTTC
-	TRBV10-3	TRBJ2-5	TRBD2	CAISEPTSDGTQYF	TGTGCCATCAGTGAACCTACTAGCGACGGGACCCAGTACTTC
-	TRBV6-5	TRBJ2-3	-	CASSYSIRGSTDTQYF	TGTGCCAGCAGTTACTCGATTCGGGGGAGCACAGATACGCAGTATTTT
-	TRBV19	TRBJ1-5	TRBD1	CASSIEGQSKYQPQHF	TGTGCCAGTAGTATAGAGGGACAGTCCAAATATCAGCCCCAGCATTTT
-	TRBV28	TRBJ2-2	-	CASSNSGSNTGELFF	TGTGCCAGCAGTAACTCTGGGTCGAACACCGGGGAGCTGTTTTTT
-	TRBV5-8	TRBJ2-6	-	CASSLGFNLDSGANVLTF	TGTGCCAGCAGCTTGGGCTTCAACTTGGACTCTGGGGCCAACGTCCTGACTTTC
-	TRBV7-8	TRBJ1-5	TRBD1	CASSSPGGDQPQHF	TGTGCCAGCAGCTCACCAGGGGGGGATCAGCCCCAGCATTTT
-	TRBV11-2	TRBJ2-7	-	CASSSLRDKSYEQYF	TGTGCCAGCAGCTCCCTCAGGGACAAATCCTACGAGCAGTACTTC
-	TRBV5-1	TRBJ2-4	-	CASSDGHSNIQYF	TGCGCCAGCAGCGACGGACATTCGAACATTCAGTACTTC
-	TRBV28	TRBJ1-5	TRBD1	CASSKGQLLDFSNQPQHF	TGTGCCAGCAGTAAGGGACAGCTCTTAGACTTTAGCAATCAGCCCCAGCATTTT
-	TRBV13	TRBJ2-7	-	CASSLGGATSDEQYF	TGTGCCAGCAGCTTAGGTGGTGCAACCAGTGACGAGCAGTACTTC
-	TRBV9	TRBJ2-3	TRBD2	CASSSPWRGIRDTQYF	TGTGCCAGCAGCTCCCCGTGGCGGGGGATTAGGGATACGCAGTATTTT
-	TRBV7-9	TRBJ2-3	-	CASSPSFFTLSTDTQYF	TGTGCCAGCAGCCCATCGTTTTTTACCCTTAGCACAGATACGCAGTATTTT
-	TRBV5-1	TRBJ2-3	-	CASLSGEADTQYF	TGCGCCAGCCTGTCCGGTGAGGCAGATACGCAGTATTTT
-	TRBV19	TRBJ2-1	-	CASSLGGLYNEQFF	TGTGCCAGCTCCTTGGGGGGATTGTACAATGAGCAGTTCTTC
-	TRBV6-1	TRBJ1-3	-	CASTSGTSGNTIYF	TGTGCCAGCACTTCCGGGACCTCTGGAAACACCATATATTTT
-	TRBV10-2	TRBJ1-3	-	CASGDIRGNTIYF	TGCGCCAGCGGTGACATTCGTGGAAACACCATATATTTT
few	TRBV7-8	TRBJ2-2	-	CASIARRAAARGGELFF	TGTGCCAGCATCGCACGTCGGGCAGCAGCTCGCGGCGGGGAGCTGTTTTTT
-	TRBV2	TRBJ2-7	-	CASSPDPYEQYF	TGTGCCAGCAGTCCCGACCCCTACGAGCAGTACTTC
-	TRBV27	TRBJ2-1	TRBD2	CASRGVSGGGNEQFF	TGTGCCAGCAGGGGGGTCAGCGGGGGAGGGAATGAGCAGTTCTTC
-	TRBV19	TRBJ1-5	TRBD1	CASSPSGTVLYQPQHF	TGTGCCAGTAGCCCGTCCGGGACAGTCCTCTATCAGCCCCAGCATTTT
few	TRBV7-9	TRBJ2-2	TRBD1	CASSFQQGSTGELFF	TGTGCCAGCAGCTTTCAACAGGGGAGCACCGGGGAGCTGTTTTTT
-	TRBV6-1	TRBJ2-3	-	CASSDSPLKADTQYF	TGTGCCAGCAGTGATTCCCCACTAAAAGCAGATACGCAGTATTTT
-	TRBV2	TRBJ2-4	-	CATYQYGNIQYF	TGTGCCACCTACCAGTATGGGAACATTCAGTACTTC
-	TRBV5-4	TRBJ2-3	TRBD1	CASSLGTGVWYF	TGTGCCAGCAGTTTGGGGACAGGGGTTTGGTATTTT
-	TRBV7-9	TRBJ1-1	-	CASSRGLTEAFF	TGTGCCAGCAGCCGCGGATTGACTGAAGCTTTCTTT
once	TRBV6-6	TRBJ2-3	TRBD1	CAGRQGTWDTQYF	TGTGCCGGAAGACAGGGGACATGGGATACGCAGTATTTT
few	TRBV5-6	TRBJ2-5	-	CASSLSYSRETQYF	TGTGCCAGCAGCTTGAGTTACAGTAGAGAGACCCAGTACTTC
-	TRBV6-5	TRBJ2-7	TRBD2	CASSSPSTSGSYEQYF	TGTGCCAGCAGTTCCCCCTCGACTAGCGGGAGCTACGAGCAGTACTTC
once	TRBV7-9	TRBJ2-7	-	CASSSTRGEQYF	TGTGCCAGCAGCTCGACAAGGGGCGAGCAGTACTTC
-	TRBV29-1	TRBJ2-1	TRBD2	CSVTGGLTYNEQFF	TGCAGCGTTACGGGAGGGTTAACCTACAATGAGCAGTTCTTC
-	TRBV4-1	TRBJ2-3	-	CASSQSPGDTQYF	TGCGCCAGCAGCCAATCCCCGGGAGATACGCAGTATTTT
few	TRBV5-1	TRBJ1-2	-	CASSLLHRDIYGYTF	TGCGCCAGCAGCTTGCTCCACCGGGACATCTATGGCTACACCTTC
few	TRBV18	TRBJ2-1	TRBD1	CASSPVRQGSYNEQFF	TGTGCCAGCTCACCGGTCCGACAGGGGTCCTACAATGAGCAGTTCTTC
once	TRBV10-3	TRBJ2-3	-	CAISEQGINTQYF	TGTGCCATCAGTGAGCAGGGGATTAATACGCAGTATTTT
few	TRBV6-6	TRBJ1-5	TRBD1	CASSRDRGQPQHF	TGTGCCAGCAGCAGGGACAGAGGTCAGCCCCAGCATTTT
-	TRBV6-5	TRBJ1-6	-	CASSYGQGISPLHF	TGTGCCAGCAGTTATGGTCAGGGGATCTCACCCCTCCACTTT
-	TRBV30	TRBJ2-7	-	CAWSVTDEQYF	TGTGCCTGGAGTGTAACCGACGAGCAGTACTTC
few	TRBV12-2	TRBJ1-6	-	CASREQGYNSPLHF	TGTGCAAGTCGGGAACAGGGGTATAATTCACCCCTCCACTTT
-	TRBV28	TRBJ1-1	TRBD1	CASSFGTGAFF	TGTGCCAGCAGTTTTGGGACAGGAGCTTTCTTT
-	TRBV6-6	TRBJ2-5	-	CASSYGDRAQYF	TGTGCCAGCAGTTACGGCGACCGGGCCCAGTACTTC
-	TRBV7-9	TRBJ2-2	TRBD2	CASSPVAGGNTGELFF	TGTGCCAGCAGCCCCGTAGCGGGGGGGAACACCGGGGAGCTGTTTTTT